This TCR beta chain was profiled in a study of blood T cells in healthy people across ages. For the study at large: About one barcoded TCR beta cDNA was captured per two T cells.

Healthy Caucasian individuals from Russia aged about 6 to 90 were enrolled as donors. A second about 6 to 12 cycle PCR used barcoded and J-beta primers. TCRdb called the 5' RACE reads again in MiXCR, with one record for every CDR3 protein. Of around 2 million distinct CDR3 sequences listed, around 42% were seen once; the top ten hold 23%. The CDR3 loop spans 16 amino acids. Germline V gene sequence: CDR1 SGHRS, CDR2 YFSETQ. The junction had 10 bases not matched to a gene; V was cut back by 4 bases and J by 1 base. Regarding this clonotype: What it binds is unknown.

Study results and limitations: Long-lived and aged donors differed, with more naive CD4+ cells and higher diversity in the long-lived. CMV status of donors was not determined, possibly confounding expanded clonotype changes.

This sequence originates from a human donor in good health. Material: blood. The chain joins TRBV5-1 to TRBJ2-7; 8 nucleotides line up with TRBD1. CDR3 region: CASSTGQGRVSYEQYF. In nucleotides, the CDR3 is TGCGCCAGCAGCACAGGACAGGGTCGCGTTTCCTACGAGCAGTACTTC. The full variable domain, rest sourced from reference TRBV5-1 and TRBJ2-7, is KAGVTQTPRYLIKTRGQQVTLSCSPISGHRSVSWYQQTPGQGLQFLFEYFSETQRNKGNFPGRFSGRQFSNSRSEMNVSTLELGDSALYLCASSTGQGRVSYEQYFGPGTRLTVT.